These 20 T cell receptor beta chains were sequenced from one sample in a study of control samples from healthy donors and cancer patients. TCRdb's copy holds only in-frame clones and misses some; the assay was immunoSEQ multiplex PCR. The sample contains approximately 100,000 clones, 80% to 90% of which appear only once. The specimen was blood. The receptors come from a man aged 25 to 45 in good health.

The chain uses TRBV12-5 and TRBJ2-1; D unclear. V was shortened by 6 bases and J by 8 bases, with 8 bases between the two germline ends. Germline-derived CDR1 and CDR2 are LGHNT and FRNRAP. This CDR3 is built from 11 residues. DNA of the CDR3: TGTGCTAGTGGCTACGACGATGAGCAGTTCTTC. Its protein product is CASGYDDEQFF.

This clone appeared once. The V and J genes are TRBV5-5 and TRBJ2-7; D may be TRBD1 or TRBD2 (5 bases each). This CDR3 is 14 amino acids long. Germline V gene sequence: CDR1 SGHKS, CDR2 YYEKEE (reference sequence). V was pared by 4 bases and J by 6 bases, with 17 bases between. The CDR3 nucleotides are TGTGCCAGCAGCCGCCGGGGAGACAGTTCCGAGCAGTACTTC. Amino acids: CASSRRGDSSEQYF. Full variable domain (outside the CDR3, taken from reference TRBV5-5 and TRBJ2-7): DAGVTQSPTHLIKTRGQQVTLRCSPISGHKSVSWYQQVLGQGPQFIFQYYEKEERGRGNFPDRFSARQFPNYSSELNVNALLLGDSALYLCASSRRGDSSEQYFGPGTRLTVT.

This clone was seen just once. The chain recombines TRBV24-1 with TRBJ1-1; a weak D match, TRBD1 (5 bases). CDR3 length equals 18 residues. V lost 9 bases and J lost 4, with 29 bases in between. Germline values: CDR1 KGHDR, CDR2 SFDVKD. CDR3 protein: CATSDLRDGTLGGTEAFF. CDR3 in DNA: TGTGCCACCTCAGACCTTCGGGACGGCACTTTGGGGGGCACTGAAGCTTTCTTT.

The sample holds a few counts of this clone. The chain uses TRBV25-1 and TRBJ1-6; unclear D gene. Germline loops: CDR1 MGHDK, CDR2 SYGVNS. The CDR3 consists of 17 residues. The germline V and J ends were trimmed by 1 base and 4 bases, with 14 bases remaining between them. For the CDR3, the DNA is TGTGCCAGCAGTGAATGGGTAGGCAGCAGATATAATTCACCCCTCCACTTT. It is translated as CASSEWVGSRYNSPLHF.

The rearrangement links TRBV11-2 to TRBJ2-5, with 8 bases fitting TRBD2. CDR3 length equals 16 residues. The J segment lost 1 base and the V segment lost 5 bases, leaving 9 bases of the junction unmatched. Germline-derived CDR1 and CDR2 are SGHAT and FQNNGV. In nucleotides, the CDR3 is TGTGCCAGCAGCGTCTCCTTTAGCGGGACCCAAGAGACCCAGTACTTC. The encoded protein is CASSVSFSGTQETQYF.

Written as DNA, the CDR3 is TGTGCCAGCAGTGAGCAGGGAAGGACTGAAGCTTTCTTT. Amino acids: CASSEQGRTEAFF. V is TRBV27 and J is TRBJ1-1, with D possibly matching TRBD1 (5 bases). The V end lost 5 bases, the J end lost 5 bases, and 12 bases lay between the germline ends. Germline V gene data show CDR1 as MNHEY and CDR2 as SMNVEV (reference sequence). This CDR3 is built from 13 residues.

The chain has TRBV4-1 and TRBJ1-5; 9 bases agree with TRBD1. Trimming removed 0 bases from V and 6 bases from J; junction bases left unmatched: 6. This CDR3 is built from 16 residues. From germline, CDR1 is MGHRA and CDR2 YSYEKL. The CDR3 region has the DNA TGCGCCAGCAGCCAAGAATGGACAGGGGTTTTTCAGCCCCAGCATTTT. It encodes CASSQEWTGVFQPQHF.

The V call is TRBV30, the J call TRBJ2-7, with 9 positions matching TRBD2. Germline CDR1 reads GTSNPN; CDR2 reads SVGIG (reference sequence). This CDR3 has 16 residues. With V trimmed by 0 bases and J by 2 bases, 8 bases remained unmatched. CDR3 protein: CAWSVRGLAGPYEQYF. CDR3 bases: TGTGCCTGGAGTGTACGAGGGCTAGCGGGACCCTACGAGCAGTACTTC.

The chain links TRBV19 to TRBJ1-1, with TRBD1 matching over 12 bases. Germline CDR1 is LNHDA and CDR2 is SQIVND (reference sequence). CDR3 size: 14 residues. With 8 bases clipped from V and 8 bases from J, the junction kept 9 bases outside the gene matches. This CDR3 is CASGTGGFAVEAFF. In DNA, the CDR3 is TGTGCCAGTGGGACAGGGGGCTTTGCTGTCGAAGCTTTCTTT. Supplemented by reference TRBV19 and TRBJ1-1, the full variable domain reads DGGITQSPKYLFRKEGQNVTLSCEQNLNHDAMYWYRQDPGQGLRLIYYSQIVNDFQKGDIAEGYSVSREKKESFPLTVTSAQKNPTAFYLCASGTGGFAVEAFFGQGTRLTVV.

CDR3 sequence: CASIDGGALSYNSPLHF. Here the CDR3 DNA reads TGTGCCAGCATTGACGGAGGAGCTCTCTCCTATAATTCACCCCTCCACTTT. The V call is TRBV28, the J call TRBJ1-6; D is unresolved. CDR3 length: 17 amino acids. Germline loops: CDR1 MDHEN, CDR2 SYDVKM. Trimming pared 7 bases from V and 0 bases from J, leaving 16 bases between.

The CDR3: CASSEGQVVPGELFF. DNA of the CDR3: TGTGCCAGCAGTGAGGGACAGGTGGTCCCCGGGGAGCTGTTTTTT. The chain carries TRBV2 and TRBJ2-2, with 8 bases that match TRBD1. This CDR3 has 15 amino acids. J gave up 6 bases and V 3 bases, and 6 bases lay outside the gene matches. Germline assignment: CDR1 SNHLY and CDR2 FYNNEI. Supplemented by reference TRBV2 and TRBJ2-2, the full variable domain reads EPEVTQTPSHQVTQMGQEVILRCVPISNHLYFYWYRQILGQKVEFLVSFYNNEISEKSEIFDDQFSVERPDGSNFTLKIRSTKLEDSAMYFCASSEGQVVPGELFFGEGSRLTVL.

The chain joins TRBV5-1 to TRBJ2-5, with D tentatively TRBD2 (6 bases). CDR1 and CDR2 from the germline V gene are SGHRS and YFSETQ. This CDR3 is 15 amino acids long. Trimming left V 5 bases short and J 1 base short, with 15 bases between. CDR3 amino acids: CASRLSGTVQETQYF. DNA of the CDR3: TGCGCCAGCAGGCTCTCCGGGACTGTCCAAGAGACCCAGTACTTC.

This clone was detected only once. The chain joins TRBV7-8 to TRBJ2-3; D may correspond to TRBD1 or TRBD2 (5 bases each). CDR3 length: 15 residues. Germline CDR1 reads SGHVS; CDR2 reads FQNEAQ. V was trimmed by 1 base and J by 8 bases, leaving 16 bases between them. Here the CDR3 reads CASSLVRGPGATQYF. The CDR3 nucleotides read TGTGCCAGCAGCTTAGTCCGAGGGCCTGGGGCTACGCAGTATTTT.

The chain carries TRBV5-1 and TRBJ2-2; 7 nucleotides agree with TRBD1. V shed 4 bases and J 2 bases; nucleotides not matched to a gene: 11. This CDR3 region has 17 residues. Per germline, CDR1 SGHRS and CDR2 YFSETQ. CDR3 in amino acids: CASSPKPGGPNTGELFF. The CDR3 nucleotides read TGCGCCAGCAGCCCAAAACCAGGGGGACCTAACACCGGGGAGCTGTTTTTT.

The CDR3 spells CASSHPGGAASGETQYF. The CDR3 coding sequence is TGTGCCAGCAGCCACCCCGGGGGGGCGGCTAGCGGAGAGACCCAGTACTTC. This chain joins TRBV7-8 and TRBJ2-5; the match to TRBD2 covers 8 bases. Germline loops: CDR1 SGHVS, CDR2 FQNEAQ. The V segment lost 5 bases and the J segment 4 bases; nucleotides outside the gene matches: 15. This CDR3 spans 17 amino acids.

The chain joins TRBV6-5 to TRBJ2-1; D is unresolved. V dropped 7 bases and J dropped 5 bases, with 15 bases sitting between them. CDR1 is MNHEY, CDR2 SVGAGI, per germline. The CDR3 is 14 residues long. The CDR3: CASTLLGGHNEQFF. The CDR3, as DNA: TGTGCCAGCACCCTCCTGGGTGGCCACAATGAGCAGTTCTTC.

The DNA for the CDR3 is TGTGCCAGTAGTCGGATCCGGGACGGATCCTATGGCTACACCTTC. Amino acid sequence: CASSRIRDGSYGYTF. The chain has TRBV19 and TRBJ1-2, with TRBD1 as a possible D gene (5 bases). The CDR3 loop spans 15 amino acids. Germline V gene lookup returns CDR1 LNHDA and CDR2 SQIVND (reference sequence). V was trimmed by 5 bases and J by 4 bases, leaving 17 bases between them. Based on the CDR3 plus reference TRBV19 and TRBJ1-2, the full variable domain is DGGITQSPKYLFRKEGQNVTLSCEQNLNHDAMYWYRQDPGQGLRLIYYSQIVNDFQKGDIAEGYSVSREKKESFPLTVTSAQKNPTAFYLCASSRIRDGSYGYTFGSGTRLTVV.

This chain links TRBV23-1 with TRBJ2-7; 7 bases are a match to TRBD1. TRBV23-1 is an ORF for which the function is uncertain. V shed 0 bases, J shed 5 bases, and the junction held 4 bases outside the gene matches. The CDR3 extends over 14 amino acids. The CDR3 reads CASSQSPDRNEQYV. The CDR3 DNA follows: TGCGCCAGCAGTCAATCGCCGGACAGGAACGAGCAGTACGTC.

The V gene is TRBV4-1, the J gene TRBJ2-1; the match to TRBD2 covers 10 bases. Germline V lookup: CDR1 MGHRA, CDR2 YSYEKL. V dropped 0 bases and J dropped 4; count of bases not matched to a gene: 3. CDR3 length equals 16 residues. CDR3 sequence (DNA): TGCGCCAGCAGCCAAGAGAGAGCGGGAGGGTACAATGAGCAGTTCTTC. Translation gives CASSQERAGGYNEQFF.

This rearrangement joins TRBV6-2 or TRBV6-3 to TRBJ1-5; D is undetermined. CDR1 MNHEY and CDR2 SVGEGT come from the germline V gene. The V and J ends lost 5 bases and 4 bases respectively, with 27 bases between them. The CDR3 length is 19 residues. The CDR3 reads CASSPGLRRRPYLNQPQHF. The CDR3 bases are TGTGCCAGCAGTCCAGGCCTCAGAAGGAGACCGTACCTTAATCAGCCCCAGCATTTT.